This T cell receptor beta chain was observed in a study of early T cells in non-severe SARS-CoV-2 infection. Trimming stripped 6 bases from V and 0 bases from J, with 11 bases between. The CDR3 is made up of 14 amino acids. CDR1 is SEHNR and CDR2 is FQNEAQ in the germline V gene (reference sequence). Unique molecular identifiers were attached to individual cDNA molecules. One entry per CDR3 protein results from TCRdb running MiXCR on the 5' RACE reads. The data contain 85,000 to 100,000 distinct CDR3 sequences, over 10% of them singletons. The rearrangement links TRBV7-9 to TRBJ1-1; D is uncertain. The receptor was derived from an adult who was a healthcare worker with PCR-confirmed SARS-CoV-2 infection or an uninfected control (not recorded which). The source material was whole blood. CDR3 DNA: TGTGCCAGCAGAACCATGACCATGAACACTGAAGCTTTCTTT. Amino acids: CASRTMTMNTEAFF.